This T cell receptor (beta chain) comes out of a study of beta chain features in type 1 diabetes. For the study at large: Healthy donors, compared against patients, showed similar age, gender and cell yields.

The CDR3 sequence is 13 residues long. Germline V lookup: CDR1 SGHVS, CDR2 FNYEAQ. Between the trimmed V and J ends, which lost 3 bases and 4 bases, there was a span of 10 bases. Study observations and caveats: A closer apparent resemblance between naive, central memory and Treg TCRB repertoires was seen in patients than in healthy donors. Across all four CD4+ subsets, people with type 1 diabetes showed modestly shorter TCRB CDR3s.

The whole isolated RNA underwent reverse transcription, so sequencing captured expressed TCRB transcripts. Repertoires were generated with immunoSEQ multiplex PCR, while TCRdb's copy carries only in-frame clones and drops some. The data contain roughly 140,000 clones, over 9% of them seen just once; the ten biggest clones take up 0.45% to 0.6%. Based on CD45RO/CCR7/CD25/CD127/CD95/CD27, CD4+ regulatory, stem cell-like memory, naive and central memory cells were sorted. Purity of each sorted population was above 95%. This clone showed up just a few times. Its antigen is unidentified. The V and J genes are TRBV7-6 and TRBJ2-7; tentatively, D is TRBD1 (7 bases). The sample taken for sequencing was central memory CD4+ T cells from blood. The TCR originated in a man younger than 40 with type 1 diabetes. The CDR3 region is CASSLQGGYEQYF. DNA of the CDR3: TGTGCCAGCAGCTTGCAGGGGGGTTACGAGCAGTACTTC.